A selection of T cell receptor beta chains follows, all from one sample in a study of T cells in localized non-small cell lung cancer. This table comes from immunoSEQ multiplex PCR, and its TCRdb copy is limited to in-frame clones, with some not included. In the table there are about 40,000 clones, around 87% of which are singletons. Source: peripheral blood, taken before any cancer treatment. The receptors originated from a man between 18 and 55 years old with stage I lung adenocarcinoma. Each CDR3 is given with its conserved first and last residue. The D gene is left open where the match is weak. Rows may omit the clone size; those that give it use once, few, many or a size class.

size: -; D: -; J: TRBJ2-6; V: TRBV18; DNA: TGTGCCAGCTCAGGAGTAACCCCAGGGAGTACTGGGGCCAACGTCCTGACTTTC; CDR3: CASSGVTPGSTGANVLTF
size: -; D: -; J: TRBJ2-5; V: TRBV4-2; DNA: TGTGCCAGCAGCCAAGCATTCCAGAAAACCCAGTACTTC; CDR3: CASSQAFQKTQYF
size: -; D: -; J: TRBJ2-7; V: TRBV9; DNA: TGTGCCAGCACCCCCCGGGTCTACGAGCAGTACTTC; CDR3: CASTPRVYEQYF
size: -; D: TRBD1; J: TRBJ1-2; V: TRBV5-1; DNA: TGCGCCAGCAGCTTGGAGGTTGCCGGGACAGGGGCTTTAGGCTACACCTTC; CDR3: CASSLEVAGTGALGYTF
size: -; D: TRBD1; J: TRBJ1-2; V: TRBV4-2; DNA: TGTGCCAGCAGCCAAGGGGGACAGGGGGAAGGCTACACCTTC; CDR3: CASSQGGQGEGYTF
size: -; D: -; J: TRBJ1-2; V: TRBV28; DNA: TGTGCCAGCAGTTTAGCTATGGGAGGCTACACCTTC; CDR3: CASSLAMGGYTF
size: -; D: TRBD1; J: TRBJ1-2; V: TRBV15; DNA: TGTGCCACCAGCCGAGACAGGGCCGTTCATGGCTACACCTTC; CDR3: CATSRDRAVHGYTF
size: -; D: -; J: TRBJ1-4; V: TRBV7-8; DNA: TGTGCCAGCAGCCCCTATCGGGATACTACGAAAAAACTGTTTTTT; CDR3: CASSPYRDTTKKLFF
size: -; D: -; J: TRBJ2-5; V: TRBV5-4; DNA: TGTGCCAGCAGCTTGGTTGGGGCCCCCGGGAGGACCCAGTACTTC; CDR3: CASSLVGAPGRTQYF
size: -; D: -; J: TRBJ1-4; V: TRBV4-3; DNA: TGCGCCAGCAGCCTCTGGGAGGGTAATGAAAAACTGTTTTTT; CDR3: CASSLWEGNEKLFF
size: -; D: TRBD1; J: TRBJ1-3; V: TRBV18; DNA: TGTGCCAGCTCACCTTCTGGGACAGATAACACCATATATTTT; CDR3: CASSPSGTDNTIYF
size: -; D: -; J: TRBJ1-1; V: TRBV29-1; DNA: TGCAGCGCAGGGGCAAGGAACACTGAAGCTTTCTTT; CDR3: CSAGARNTEAFF
size: once; D: -; J: TRBJ1-3; V: TRBV28; DNA: TGTGCCAGCAGTTTGGCATCGGTTGGAAACACCATATATTTT; CDR3: CASSLASVGNTIYF
size: -; D: -; J: TRBJ1-1; V: TRBV12-2; DNA: TGTGCAAGTCGCTTAACAGGGGTGAACGCTGAAGCTTTCTTT; CDR3: CASRLTGVNAEAFF
size: -; D: TRBD1; J: TRBJ2-1; V: TRBV30; DNA: TGTGCCTGGAACCCGGGACAGTTTCCTGAGCAGTTCTTC; CDR3: CAWNPGQFPEQFF
size: -; D: -; J: TRBJ1-2; V: TRBV15; DNA: TGTGCCACCAGCAGAGTGCCCAGGGTTGATGGCTACACCTTC; CDR3: CATSRVPRVDGYTF
size: -; D: TRBD2; J: TRBJ2-2; V: TRBV7-7; DNA: TGTGCCAGCAGCTTAAATAGCGGGGGGCGAGGCGGGGAGCTGTTTTTT; CDR3: CASSLNSGGRGGELFF
size: -; D: -; J: TRBJ2-7; V: TRBV4-3; DNA: TGCGCCAGCAGCCTCGCCCTGAGCCACGAGCAGTACTTC; CDR3: CASSLALSHEQYF